The present entry profiles one TCR beta chain with its context. No antigen is known for it. These data are taken from a study of T cell responses to AZD1222 COVID-19 vaccine. The repertoire was sequenced with immunoSEQ multiplex PCR; TCRdb's copy has only in-frame clones and lacks some. The sample has over 150,000 clones; around 90% are singletons. The CDR3 sequence is 14 residues long. Per the germline V gene, CDR1 is KGHDR and CDR2 is SFDVKD. The V gene end was trimmed by 3 bases and the J gene end by 4 bases; junction bases not matched to a gene: 5. General observations from the study: Most donors were white British, females outnumbered males, and clonal diversity was possibly underestimated. Dominant at 160-218 and 743-854, vaccine-associated CD4 TCRs also spanned spike. Vaccination with two AZD1222 doses was followed by a rise in Spike-specific TCR breadth and depth.

The sample here was peripheral blood, taken on day 0 of MenACWY control vaccination. The source of this sequence is an adult in good health. The rearrangement joins TRBV24-1 to TRBJ2-7; 7 bases line up with TRBD1. Here the CDR3 reads CATSDTGQSYEQYF. DNA for the CDR3: TGTGCCACCAGTGATACGGGACAGAGTTACGAGCAGTACTTC.